This TCR beta chain was sequenced for a study of blood T cells in healthy people across ages. As for the study in general: Template switching captured about one barcoded beta molecule per two T cells.

J lost 2 bases, V lost 6 bases, and 11 bases had no gene match. CDR1 is DFQATT and CDR2 is SNEGSKA in the germline V gene (reference sequence). The CDR3 is 16 amino acids. As for this clonotype: Antigen unknown.

Study-wide results and caveats: It was the long-lived donors that had more naive CD4+ cells and higher diversity than aged donors.

Sample-barcoded 5' priming and a J-beta primer mix drove a second PCR of 7 to 11 cycles. Each cDNA molecule was tagged by a template-switch adaptor that had 12 random nucleotides. Each sample provided no less than 2.5 million CDR3-containing paired-end reads. MiXCR, applied by TCRdb to the 5' RACE reads, yields one record per CDR3 protein. Of 890,000 or so distinct CDR3 sequences detected, 62% appear once; the ten largest clones hold 28%. Sample: blood. This chain links TRBV20-1 with TRBJ2-3; 10 bases line up with TRBD2. The origin of this receptor is a man aged 30-40 years in good health. CDR3 in DNA: TGCAGTGCACAGCCTTGGACTAGCGGTTACACAGATACGCAGTATTTT. Encoded protein: CSAQPWTSGYTDTQYF.